What follows are 13 T cell receptor beta chains derived from one specimen sequenced in a study of T cell responses to AZD1222 COVID-19 vaccine. Generated by immunoSEQ multiplex PCR, the TCRdb table keeps only in-frame clones and is missing some. The table records about 150,000 clones, roughly 87% of them present only once. Sequencing used peripheral blood, obtained on day 0 of AZD1222 vaccination. All receptors derive from an adult in good health.

V and J are TRBV24-1 and TRBJ1-2, with D perhaps matching TRBD1 (6 bases). The CDR3 has 13 residues. Per the germline V gene, CDR1 is KGHDR and CDR2 is SFDVKD. Trimming removed 2 bases at V and 7 bases at J, with 10 bases between. CDR3 nucleotide sequence: TGTGCCACCAGTGATTCATCAGGGGTTGGCTACACCTTC. Translating gives CATSDSSGVGYTF.

V and J are TRBV7-2 and TRBJ1-1; D uncertain. The CDR3 is made up of 14 amino acids. Germline V gives CDR1 SGHTA, CDR2 FQGNSA. Trimming pared 3 bases from V and 1 base from J, leaving 9 bases between. In nucleotides, the CDR3 is TGTGCCAGCAGCTTCCGGACGGAGAACACTGAAGCTTTCTTT. Translation: CASSFRTENTEAFF.

V gene TRBV10-3 combines with J gene TRBJ2-7; 7 bases are shared with TRBD1. CDR1 ENHRY and CDR2 SYGVKD come from the germline V gene. J lost 3 bases, V lost 7 bases, and 12 bases had no gene match. The CDR3 contains 15 residues. CDR3 nucleotides: TGTGCCATCACATCGACAGGGTCGGAGTTCTACGAGCAGTACTTC. Its protein product is CAITSTGSEFYEQYF.

This clone was found once. This chain connects TRBV5-6 to TRBJ1-4; TRBD1 matches at 10 bases. The CDR3 has 14 residues. Per the germline V gene, CDR1 is SGHDT and CDR2 is YYEEEE. The junction had 5 bases not matched to a gene; V was cut back by 4 bases and J by 8 bases. The CDR3 is CASSGTGVGEKLFF. The CDR3 DNA follows: TGTGCCAGCAGCGGGACAGGGGTTGGAGAAAAACTGTTTTTT.

The V and J genes are TRBV27 and TRBJ2-1; the match to TRBD1 covers 9 bases. The ends lost 0 bases at V and 0 bases at J; junction bases unmatched: 21. The germline CDR1 and CDR2 sequences are MNHEY and SMNVEV (reference sequence). The CDR3 runs to 23 residues. CDR3 sequence reads: CASSLSPRTGAVSGHSSYNEQFF. The CDR3 region has the DNA TGTGCCAGCAGTTTATCTCCCCGGACAGGGGCGGTTAGCGGGCACAGCTCCTACAATGAGCAGTTCTTC.

This CDR3 is CASSSLAGGEQFF. The DNA of the CDR3 is TGTGCCAGCAGCTCCCTCGCGGGCGGTGAGCAGTTCTTC. V and J are TRBV11-3 and TRBJ2-1; possible D gene TRBD2, 5 bases. Trimming left V 4 bases short and J 9 bases short, with 13 bases between. From germline, CDR1 is SGHNT and CDR2 YENEEA. There are 13 residues in the CDR3.

The chain carries TRBV6-5 and TRBJ2-5; weak D call: TRBD2 (7 bases). The CDR3 has 14 residues. Trimming pared 4 bases from V and 10 bases from J, leaving 19 bases between. CDR1 is MNHEY and CDR2 is SVGAGI in the germline V gene. The CDR3 DNA follows: TGTGCCAGCAGTTCACCCGGGGGGCTTCGGGACCAGTACTTC. It encodes CASSSPGGLRDQYF.

The chain is built from TRBV6-5 and TRBJ2-7; 13 bases align to TRBD2. Germline V gives CDR1 MNHEY, CDR2 SVGAGI. This CDR3 is built from 14 residues. The trim removed 6 bases at V and 4 bases at J, leaving 3 bases unmatched. CDR3 region: CASSPTSGGYEQYF. In DNA, the CDR3 is TGTGCCAGCAGCCCGACTAGCGGGGGGTACGAGCAGTACTTC.

V and J are TRBV4-1 and TRBJ1-1; a possible D gene is TRBD1 (5 bases). Trimming removed 4 bases from V and 0 bases from J, with 12 bases in between. The CDR3 has 15 residues. Germline lookup yields CDR1 MGHRA and CDR2 YSYEKL. The CDR3 DNA sequence: TGCGCCAGCAGCCGGGACTCTGTGTTGAACACTGAAGCTTTCTTT. Its protein is CASSRDSVLNTEAFF.

The chain employs TRBV19 and TRBJ2-2; D assignment may be TRBD1 or TRBD2 (5 bases each). V lost 7 bases to trimming and J lost 9 bases, with 24 bases between them. The CDR3 has 16 amino acids. Looked up from germline, CDR1 is LNHDA and CDR2 is SQIVND (reference sequence). The CDR3, as DNA: TGTGCCAGTACTCCCAGTCCGGGACCTTCCGGGAGGGAGCTGTTTTTT. It is translated as CASTPSPGPSGRELFF.

The chain is built from TRBV3-1 (or the pseudogene TRBV3-2) and TRBJ2-7; 11 bases match TRBD2. The trim removed 2 bases at V and 0 bases at J, leaving 9 bases unmatched. This CDR3 has 18 amino acids. Germline assignment: CDR1 LGHDT and CDR2 YNNKEL (reference sequence). The CDR3 spells CASSQHSSGRASSYEQYF. Here the CDR3 DNA reads TGTGCCAGCAGCCAACATAGTAGCGGGAGGGCCTCCTCCTACGAGCAGTACTTC.

V is TRBV3-1 (or the pseudogene TRBV3-2) and J is TRBJ1-1; TRBD1 agrees at 8 bases. J lost 5 bases, V lost 2 bases, and 7 bases had no gene match. The CDR3 has 15 amino acids. CDR1 is LGHDT, CDR2 YNNKEL, per germline (reference sequence). The CDR3 DNA reads TGTGCCAGCAGCCAACAAGGACAGGGCTCTACTGAAGCTTTCTTT. Its translation is CASSQQGQGSTEAFF.

As for this clone: Other DNA sequences within the sample encode an identical CDR3. The chain couples TRBV29-1 to TRBJ2-7; 10 bases align to TRBD2. Germline-derived CDR1 and CDR2 are SQVTM and ANQGSEA. This CDR3 is built from 13 residues. The trim removed 2 bases at V and 3 bases at J, leaving 1 base unmatched. The CDR3 nucleotides are TGCAGCGTTGAACTAGCGGGAGACTACGAGCAGTACTTC. It is translated as CSVELAGDYEQYF.